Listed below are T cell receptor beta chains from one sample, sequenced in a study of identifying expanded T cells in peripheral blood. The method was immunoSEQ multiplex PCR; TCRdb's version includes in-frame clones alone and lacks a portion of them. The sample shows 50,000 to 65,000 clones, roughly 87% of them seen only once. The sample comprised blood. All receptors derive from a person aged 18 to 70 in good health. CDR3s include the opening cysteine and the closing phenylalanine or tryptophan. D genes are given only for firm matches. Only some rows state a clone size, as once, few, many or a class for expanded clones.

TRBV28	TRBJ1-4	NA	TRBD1	CASTQTGFDEKLFF	TGTGCCAGCACCCAGACAGGGTTTGATGAAAAACTGTTTTTT
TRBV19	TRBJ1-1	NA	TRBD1	CASSLADRGRMNTEAFF	TGTGCCAGTAGTTTGGCGGACAGGGGCCGAATGAACACTGAAGCTTTCTTT
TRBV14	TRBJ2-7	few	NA	CASSPDSPRSYEQYF	TGTGCCAGCAGCCCTGACAGCCCCCGCTCCTACGAGCAGTACTTC
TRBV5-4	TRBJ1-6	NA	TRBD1	CASSLAGTDTFSPLHF	TGTGCCAGCAGCTTGGCCGGGACAGACACTTTTTCACCCCTCCACTTT
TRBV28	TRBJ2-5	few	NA	CASRQGLQETQYF	TGTGCCAGCAGGCAGGGACTCCAAGAGACCCAGTACTTC
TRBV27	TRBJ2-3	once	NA	CASSLFRATDTQYF	TGTGCCAGCAGTTTATTTAGAGCCACAGATACGCAGTATTTT
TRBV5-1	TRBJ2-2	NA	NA	CASSLAEGRTGELFF	TGCGCCAGCAGCTTGGCGGAGGGAAGGACCGGGGAGCTGTTTTTT
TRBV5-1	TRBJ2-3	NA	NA	CASSPRTSTDTQYF	TGCGCCAGCAGCCCGAGGACCAGCACAGATACGCAGTATTTT
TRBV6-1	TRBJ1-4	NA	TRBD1	CASFQRTGNEKLFF	TGTGCCAGCTTCCAGCGGACAGGGAACGAAAAACTGTTTTTT
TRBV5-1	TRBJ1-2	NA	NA	CASSLGGLLNYGYTF	TGCGCCAGCAGCTTGGGGGGACTGCTAAACTATGGCTACACCTTC
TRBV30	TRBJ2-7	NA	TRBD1	CAWSGTAHYEQYF	TGTGCCTGGTCCGGGACAGCGCATTACGAGCAGTACTTC
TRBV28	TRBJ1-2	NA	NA	CASSTRLKANYGYTF	TGTGCCAGCAGTACCCGTCTCAAGGCTAACTATGGCTACACCTTC
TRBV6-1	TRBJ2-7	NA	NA	CASRLRSYEQYF	TGTGCCAGCCGGTTAAGATCCTACGAGCAGTACTTC
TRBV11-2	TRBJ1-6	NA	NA	CASSPRSGQTPLHF	TGTGCCAGCAGTCCAAGGTCAGGGCAAACACCCCTCCACTTT
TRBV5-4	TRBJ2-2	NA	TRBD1	CASSLRQGGSGELFF	TGTGCCAGCAGCTTGAGACAGGGGGGGAGCGGGGAGCTGTTTTTT
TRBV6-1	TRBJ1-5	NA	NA	CASSDGAGAYQPQHF	TGTGCCAGCAGTGATGGGGCAGGGGCTTATCAGCCCCAGCATTTT
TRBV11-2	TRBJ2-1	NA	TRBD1	CASSLMPGQGFFF	TGTGCCAGCAGCCTCATGCCGGGACAGGGATTTTTCTTC
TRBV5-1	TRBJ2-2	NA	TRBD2	CASRPTSVNTGELFF	TGCGCCAGCAGACCCACTAGCGTAAACACCGGGGAGCTGTTTTTT
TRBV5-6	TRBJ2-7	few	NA	CASSLLGSYEQYF	TGTGCCAGCAGCCTGCTGGGTTCCTACGAGCAGTACTTC
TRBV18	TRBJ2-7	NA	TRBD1	CASSPGTGVEQYF	TGTGCCAGCTCACCGGGGACAGGGGTCGAGCAGTACTTC
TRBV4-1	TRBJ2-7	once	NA	CASSQVHRSSYEQYF	TGCGCCAGCAGCCAAGTACACAGAAGCTCCTACGAGCAGTACTTC
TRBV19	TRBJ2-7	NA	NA	CASSIQAGASLQYF	TGTGCCAGTAGTATCCAAGCCGGGGCCTCCCTTCAGTACTTC
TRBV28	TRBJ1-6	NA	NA	CASSPWGAAISPLHF	TGTGCCAGCAGTCCCTGGGGGGCCGCGATTTCACCCCTCCACTTT
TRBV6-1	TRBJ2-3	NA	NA	CASSEALGGGGTDTQYF	TGTGCCAGCAGTGAAGCGTTGGGGGGTGGGGGCACAGATACGCAGTATTTT
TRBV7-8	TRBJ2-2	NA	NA	CASSLLGGAVPTGELFF	TGTGCCAGCAGCTTACTAGGGGGGGCGGTCCCCACCGGGGAGCTGTTTTTT
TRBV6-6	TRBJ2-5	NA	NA	CASSYSWRIQETQYF	TGTGCCAGCAGTTACTCATGGAGGATCCAAGAGACCCAGTACTTC
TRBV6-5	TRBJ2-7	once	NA	CASSYSGGANEQYF	TGTGCCAGCAGTTACTCAGGGGGGGCTAACGAGCAGTACTTC
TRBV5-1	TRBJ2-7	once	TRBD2	CASSLAEAGVLSGRSSVYEQYF	TGCGCCAGCAGCTTGGCCGAAGCGGGCGTCCTTAGCGGGAGAAGCTCTGTCTACGAGCAGTACTTC
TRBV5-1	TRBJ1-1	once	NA	CASSFTGPTNTEAFF	TGCGCCAGCAGCTTTACCGGGCCGACGAACACTGAAGCTTTCTTT
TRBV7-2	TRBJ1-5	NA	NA	CASSLWGDSNQPQHF	TGTGCCAGCAGCCTCTGGGGGGATAGCAATCAGCCCCAGCATTTT